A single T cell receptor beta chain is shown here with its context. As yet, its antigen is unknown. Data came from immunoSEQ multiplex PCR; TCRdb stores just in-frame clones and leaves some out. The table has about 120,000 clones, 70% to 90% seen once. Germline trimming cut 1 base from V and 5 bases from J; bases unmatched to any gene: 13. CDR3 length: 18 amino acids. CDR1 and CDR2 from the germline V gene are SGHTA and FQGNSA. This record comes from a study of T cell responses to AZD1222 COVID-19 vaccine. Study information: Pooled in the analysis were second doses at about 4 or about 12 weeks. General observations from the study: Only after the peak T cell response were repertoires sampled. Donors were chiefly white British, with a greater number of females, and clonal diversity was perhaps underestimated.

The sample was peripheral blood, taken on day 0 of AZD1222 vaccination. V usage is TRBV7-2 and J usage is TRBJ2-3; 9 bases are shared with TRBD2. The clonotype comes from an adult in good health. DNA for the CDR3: TGTGCCAGCAGCTTAGTCGCTAGCGGGGCCCGAGTGGTAGATACGCAGTATTTT. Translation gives CASSLVASGARVVDTQYF. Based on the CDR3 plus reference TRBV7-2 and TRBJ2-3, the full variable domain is GAGVSQSPSNKVTEKGKDVELRCDPISGHTALYWYRQSLGQGLEFLIYFQGNSAPDKSGLPSDRFSAERTGGSVSTLTIQRTQQEDSAVYLCASSLVASGARVVDTQYFGPGTRLTVL.